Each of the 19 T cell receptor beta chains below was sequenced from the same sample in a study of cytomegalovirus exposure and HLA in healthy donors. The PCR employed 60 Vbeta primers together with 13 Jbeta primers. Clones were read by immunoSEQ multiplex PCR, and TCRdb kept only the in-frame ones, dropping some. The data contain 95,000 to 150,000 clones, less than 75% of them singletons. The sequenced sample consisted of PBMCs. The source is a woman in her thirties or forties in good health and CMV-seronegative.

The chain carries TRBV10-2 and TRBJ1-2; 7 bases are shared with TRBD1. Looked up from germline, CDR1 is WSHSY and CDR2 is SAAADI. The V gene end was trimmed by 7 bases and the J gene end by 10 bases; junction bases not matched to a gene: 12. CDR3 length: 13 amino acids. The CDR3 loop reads CASTLQGFDVYTF. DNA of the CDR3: TGCGCCAGCACCCTACAGGGGTTCGATGTCTACACCTTC.

CDR3 amino acids: CASSQNRDNEQFF. Written as DNA, the CDR3 is TGTGCCAGCTCACAAAACAGGGACAATGAGCAGTTCTTC. This chain connects TRBV18 to TRBJ2-1, with D perhaps matching TRBD1 (6 bases). The V end lost 4 bases, the J end lost 5 bases, and 9 bases lay between the germline ends. Germline-derived CDR1 and CDR2 are KGHSH and LQKENI. This CDR3 is built from 13 residues.

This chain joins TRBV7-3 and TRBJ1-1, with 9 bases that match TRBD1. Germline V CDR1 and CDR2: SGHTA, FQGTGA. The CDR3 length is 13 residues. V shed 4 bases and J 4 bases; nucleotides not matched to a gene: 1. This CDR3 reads CASSWDRATEAFF. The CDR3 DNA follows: TGTGCCAGCAGCTGGGACAGGGCCACTGAAGCTTTCTTT. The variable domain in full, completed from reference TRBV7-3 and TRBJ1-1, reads GAGVSQTPSNKVTEKGKYVELRCDPISGHTALYWYRQSLGQGPEFLIYFQGTGAADDSGLPNDRFFAVRPEGSVSTLKIQRTERGDSAVYLCASSWDRATEAFFGQGTRLTVV.

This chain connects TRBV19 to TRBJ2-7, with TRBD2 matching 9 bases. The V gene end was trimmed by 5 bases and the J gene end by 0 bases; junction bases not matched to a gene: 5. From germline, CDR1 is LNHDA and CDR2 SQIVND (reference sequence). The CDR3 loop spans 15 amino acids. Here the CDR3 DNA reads TGTGCCAGTAGTTCAAGCGGGAGGAGCTCCTACGAGCAGTACTTC. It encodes CASSSSGRSSYEQYF.

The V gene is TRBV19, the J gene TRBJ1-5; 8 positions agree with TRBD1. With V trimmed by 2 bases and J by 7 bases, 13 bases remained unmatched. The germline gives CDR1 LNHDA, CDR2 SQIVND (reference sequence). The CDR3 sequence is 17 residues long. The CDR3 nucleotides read TGTGCCAGTAGTATAAGCCCTGGACAGGGTTTTTACCAGCCCCAGCATTTT. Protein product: CASSISPGQGFYQPQHF.

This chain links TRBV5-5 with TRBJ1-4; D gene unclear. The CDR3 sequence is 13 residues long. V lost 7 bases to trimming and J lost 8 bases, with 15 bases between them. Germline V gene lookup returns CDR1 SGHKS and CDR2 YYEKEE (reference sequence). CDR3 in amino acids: CASGVGFEEKLFF. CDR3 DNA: TGTGCCAGCGGCGTGGGGTTCGAGGAAAAACTGTTTTTT.

The CDR3 nucleotides are TGCGCCAGCAGCTCAACCCCGGGACAGGGCGGCGGGGAGCTGTTTTTT. Its translation is CASSSTPGQGGGELFF. The chain combines TRBV5-1 with TRBJ2-2; 9 nucleotides line up with TRBD1. This CDR3 has 16 residues. Losses at the gene ends were 3 bases for V and 7 bases for J; bases not matched to a gene: 10. Germline V gene data show CDR1 as SGHRS and CDR2 as YFSETQ. Full variable domain (outside the CDR3, taken from reference TRBV5-1 and TRBJ2-2): KAGVTQTPRYLIKTRGQQVTLSCSPISGHRSVSWYQQTPGQGLQFLFEYFSETQRNKGNFPGRFSGRQFSNSRSEMNVSTLELGDSALYLCASSSTPGQGGGELFFGEGSRLTVL.

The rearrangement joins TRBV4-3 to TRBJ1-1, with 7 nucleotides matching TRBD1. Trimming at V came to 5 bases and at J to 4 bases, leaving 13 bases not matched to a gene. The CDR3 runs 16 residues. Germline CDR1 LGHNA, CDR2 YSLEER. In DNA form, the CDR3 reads TGCGCCAGCAGCTGGATAAGTGGACAGGCCACCACTGAAGCTTTCTTT. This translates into CASSWISGQATTEAFF.

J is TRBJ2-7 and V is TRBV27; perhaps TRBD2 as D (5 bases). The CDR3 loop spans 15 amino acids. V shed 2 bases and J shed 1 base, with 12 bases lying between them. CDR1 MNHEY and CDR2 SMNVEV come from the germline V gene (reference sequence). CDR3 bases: TGTGCCAGCAGTTTAAGGGCGGGCCTTTCCTACGAGCAGTACTTC. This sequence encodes CASSLRAGLSYEQYF.

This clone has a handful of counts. The CDR3 sequence is CASGTSGSRTGELFF. CDR3 coding DNA: TGTGCCAGCGGGACTAGCGGGAGTCGGACCGGGGAGCTGTTTTTT. The rearrangement joins TRBV5-4 to TRBJ2-2; 14 positions match TRBD2. This CDR3 spans 15 amino acids. Germline V gene lookup returns CDR1 SGHNT and CDR2 YYREEE (reference sequence). V lost 7 bases, J lost 5 bases, and 4 bases stayed unmatched.

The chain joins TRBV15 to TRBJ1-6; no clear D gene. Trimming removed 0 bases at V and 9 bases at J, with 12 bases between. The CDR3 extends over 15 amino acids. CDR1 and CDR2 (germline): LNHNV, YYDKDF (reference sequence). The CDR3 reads CATSRDPQILSPLHF. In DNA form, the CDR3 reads TGTGCCACCAGCAGAGATCCCCAGATCCTTTCACCCCTCCACTTT.

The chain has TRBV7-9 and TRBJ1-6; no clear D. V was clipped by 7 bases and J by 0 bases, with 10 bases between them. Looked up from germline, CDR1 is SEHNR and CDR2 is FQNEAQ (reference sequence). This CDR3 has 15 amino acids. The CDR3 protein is CASTPLSSYNSPLHF. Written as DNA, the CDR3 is TGTGCCAGCACCCCGCTCAGCTCCTATAATTCACCCCTCCACTTT.

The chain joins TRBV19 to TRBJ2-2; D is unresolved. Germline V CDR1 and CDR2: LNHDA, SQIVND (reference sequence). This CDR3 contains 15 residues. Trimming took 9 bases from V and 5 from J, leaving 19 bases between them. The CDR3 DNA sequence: TGTGCCAGCAACGAAGGCCCGGCAGGTACCGGGGAGCTGTTTTTT. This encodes CASNEGPAGTGELFF.

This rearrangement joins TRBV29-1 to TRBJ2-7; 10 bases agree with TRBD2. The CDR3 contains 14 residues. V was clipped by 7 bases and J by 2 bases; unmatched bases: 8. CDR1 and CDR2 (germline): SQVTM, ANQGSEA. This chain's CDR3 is CSATSGARTYEQYF. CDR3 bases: TGCAGCGCTACTAGCGGGGCGAGAACCTACGAGCAGTACTTC.

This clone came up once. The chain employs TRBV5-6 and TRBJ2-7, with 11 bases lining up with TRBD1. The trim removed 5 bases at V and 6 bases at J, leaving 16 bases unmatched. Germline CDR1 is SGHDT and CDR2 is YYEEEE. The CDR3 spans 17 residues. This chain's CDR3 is CASSWDRGIILYCEQYF. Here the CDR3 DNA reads TGTGCCAGCAGTTGGGACAGGGGGATTATATTGTACTGCGAGCAGTACTTC.

The CDR3: CASSTRANTEAFF. CDR3 sequence (DNA): TGTGCCAGCAGTACCAGGGCGAACACTGAAGCTTTCTTT. V usage is TRBV6-1 and J usage is TRBJ1-1; tentatively, D is TRBD1 (5 bases). The V end was cut by 5 bases, the J end by 1 base, with 8 bases between. The CDR3 runs 13 residues. Germline V lookup: CDR1 MNHNS, CDR2 SASEGT.

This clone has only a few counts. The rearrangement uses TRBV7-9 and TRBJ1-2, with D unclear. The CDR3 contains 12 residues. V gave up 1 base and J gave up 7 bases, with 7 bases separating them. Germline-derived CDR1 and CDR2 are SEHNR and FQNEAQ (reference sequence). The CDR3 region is CASSLGAGGYTF. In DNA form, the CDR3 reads TGTGCCAGCAGCTTAGGGGCAGGTGGCTACACCTTC.

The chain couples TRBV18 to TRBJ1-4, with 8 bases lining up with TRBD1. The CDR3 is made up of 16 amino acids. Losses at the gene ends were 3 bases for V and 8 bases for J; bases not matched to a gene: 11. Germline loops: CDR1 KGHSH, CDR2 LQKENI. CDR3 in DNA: TGTGCCAGCTCACCTACCACAGGGGGTGCGAAGGAAAAACTGTTTTTT. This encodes CASSPTTGGAKEKLFF. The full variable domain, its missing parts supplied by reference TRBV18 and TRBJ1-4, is NAGVMQNPRHLVRRRGQEARLRCSPMKGHSHVYWYRQLPEEGLKFMVYLQKENIIDESGMPKERFSAEFPKEGPSILRIQQVVRGDSAAYFCASSPTTGGAKEKLFFGSGTQLSVL.

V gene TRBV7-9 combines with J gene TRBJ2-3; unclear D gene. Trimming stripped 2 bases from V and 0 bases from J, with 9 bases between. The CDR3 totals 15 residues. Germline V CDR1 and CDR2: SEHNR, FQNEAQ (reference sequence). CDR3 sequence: CASSLPPTSTDTQYF. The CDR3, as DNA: TGTGCCAGCAGCTTACCGCCTACTAGCACAGATACGCAGTATTTT. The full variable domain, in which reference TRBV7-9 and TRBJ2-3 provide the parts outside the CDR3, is DTGVSQNPRHKITKRGQNVTFRCDPISEHNRLYWYRQTLGQGPEFLTYFQNEAQLEKSRLLSDRFSAERPKGSFSTLEIQRTEQGDSAMYLCASSLPPTSTDTQYFGPGTRLTVL.